This T cell receptor (beta chain) stems from a study of identical twins. A template switching step contributed a universal primer site, while unique molecular identifiers were present in the cDNA. TCRdb re-analysed the 5' RACE reads in MiXCR, keeping a single row per CDR3 protein. The sample has 400,000 or so distinct CDR3 sequences, roughly 9% seen once. Study findings and constraints: Interpretation of the results relied on cross-sectional statistical analysis and not on following the same donors. Excess sharing by twins proved weaker in beta out-of-frame sequences.

Many counts were recorded for this clonotype. Its target is not known. The CDR3 sequence is 15 residues long. Germline V gene lookup returns CDR1 LGHNA and CDR2 YNFKEQ. Trimming shortened V by 0 bases and J by 9 bases, and 15 bases separated the two germline ends. The source of this sequence is a woman aged 45-65 years in good health. This rearrangement joins TRBV4-2 to TRBJ1-5; unclear D gene. Material for sequencing was naive T cells sorted from blood. The CDR3 region has the DNA TGTGCCAGCAGCCAAGAACAGAACAGTGTTGCGCCCCAGCATTTT. This sequence encodes CASSQEQNSVAPQHF.